This passage covers 8 T cell receptor beta chains from one sample sequenced in a study of T cells expressing NK-cell markers. After re-calling the 5' RACE reads, TCRdb lists one entry per CDR3 protein, DNA absent. This sample's table has about 8,000 distinct CDR3 sequences. Sequenced input: blood T cells: a sorted CD56 or NKG2C T cell subset, CD4+ or CD8+ T cells, or bulk PBMC T cells (not recorded which). Receptor source: a man younger than 35 in good health.

This chain uses TRBV20-1 with TRBJ1-4; TCRdb returns TRBD1, unconfirmable since there is no DNA. Germline CDR1 is DFQATT and CDR2 is SNEGSKA (reference sequence). The CDR3 runs to 14 residues. The CDR3: CSARDLGQIEKLFF.

J is TRBJ2-1 and V is TRBV3-1; checking the TCRdb D call of TRBD2 is not possible without DNA. Germline lookup yields CDR1 LGHDT and CDR2 YNNKEL (reference sequence). The CDR3 has 16 amino acids. CDR3 amino acids: CASSQGAVYSYNEQFF.

This sequence joins TRBV12-3 or TRBV12-4 and TRBJ2-5; TCRdb gives TRBD2 as the D gene, but with no DNA this cannot be confirmed. The CDR3 loop spans 16 amino acids. This CDR3 reads CASSLLNSGTQETQYF.

The chain recombines TRBV4-1 with TRBJ2-1; TCRdb picks TRBD2, but there is no DNA to check that call. Germline loops: CDR1 MGHRA, CDR2 YSYEKL. The CDR3 spans 12 residues. CDR3 residues: CAGGIAGGEQFF.

This clonotype shows up as medium-sized by frequency. V and J are TRBV29-1 and TRBJ2-5; TCRdb's D call, TRBD1, is unchecked because there is no DNA. The CDR3 spans 13 residues. Germline CDR1 SQVTM, CDR2 ANQGSEA. The CDR3 spells CSVDGGDQETQYF.

The rearrangement joins TRBV6-1 to TRBJ2-3; TCRdb names TRBD1, which stays unverified in the absence of DNA. The CDR3 loop spans 16 amino acids. Germline CDR1 and CDR2: MNHNS and SASEGT. This chain's CDR3 is CASWTGLELGADTQYF.

This clonotype shows up as medium-sized by frequency. The rearrangement joins TRBV3-1 to TRBJ2-1; as DNA is missing, the TRBD2 call by TCRdb cannot be tested. Germline V CDR1 and CDR2: LGHDT, YNNKEL (reference sequence). The CDR3 contains 15 residues. The CDR3 here is CASSSREEGYNEQFF.

This sequence joins TRBV24-1 and TRBJ2-3; TCRdb picks TRBD2, but there is no DNA to check that call. In germline, CDR1 is KGHDR, CDR2 SFDVKD. The CDR3 contains 15 residues. CDR3 amino acids: CATSDGGRTPDTQYF.